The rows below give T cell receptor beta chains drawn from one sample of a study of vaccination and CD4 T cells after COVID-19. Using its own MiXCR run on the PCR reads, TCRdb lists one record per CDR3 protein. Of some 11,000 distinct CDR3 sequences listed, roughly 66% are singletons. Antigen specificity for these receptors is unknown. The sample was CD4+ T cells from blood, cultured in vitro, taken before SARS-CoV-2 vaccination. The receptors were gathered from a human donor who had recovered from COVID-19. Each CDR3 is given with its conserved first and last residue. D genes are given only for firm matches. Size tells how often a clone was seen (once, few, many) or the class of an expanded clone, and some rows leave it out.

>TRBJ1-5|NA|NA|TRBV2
TGTGCCAGCAGATCGACAGATTATAGCAATCAGCCCCAGCATTTT
CASRSTDYSNQPQHF
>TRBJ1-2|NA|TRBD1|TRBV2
TGTGCCAGCCTGAGGGACAGGTCTTCTGGCGGCTACACCTTC
CASLRDRSSGGYTF
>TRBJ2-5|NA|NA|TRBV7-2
TGTGCCAGCAGCCTCTTTCGGGAGACCCAGTACTTC
CASSLFRETQYF
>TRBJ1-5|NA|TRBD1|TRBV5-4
TGTGCCAGCAGCTTGGACAGGGGAGTAGGTCAGCCCCAGCATTTT
CASSLDRGVGQPQHF
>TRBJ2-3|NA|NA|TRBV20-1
TGCAGTGCTCCAGGGGTCAGCACAGATACGCAGTATTTT
CSAPGVSTDTQYF
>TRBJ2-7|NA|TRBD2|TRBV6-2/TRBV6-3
TGTGCCAGCAGCAGACCCGGGACTAGCGGGGTATACGAGCAGTACTTC
CASSRPGTSGVYEQYF
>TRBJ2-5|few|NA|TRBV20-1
TGCAGTGCTAGAGGGGCTAGCGCCCAAGAGACCCAGTACTTC
CSARGASAQETQYF
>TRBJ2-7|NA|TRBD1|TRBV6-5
TGTGCCAGCAGTTCCAGGGGGCGAAGTGACGAGCAGTACTTC
CASSSRGRSDEQYF
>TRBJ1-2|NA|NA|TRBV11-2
TGTGCCAGCCAACCCGGGGAGGACTATGGCTACACCTTC
CASQPGEDYGYTF
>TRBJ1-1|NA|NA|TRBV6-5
TGTGCCAGCAGTTACTCGATCAGGTCGCCCACGAACACTGAAGCTTTCTTT
CASSYSIRSPTNTEAFF
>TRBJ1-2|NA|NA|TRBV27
TGTGCCAGCAGTTCGCGATCGAGCGGGACTCCCGTAGGCTATGGCTACACCTTC
CASSSRSSGTPVGYGYTF
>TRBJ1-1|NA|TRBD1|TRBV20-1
TGCAGTGCGAGGGACAGCTTAAACACTGAAGCTTTCTTT
CSARDSLNTEAFF
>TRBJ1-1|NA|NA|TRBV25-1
TGTGCCAGCAGTGATCAGACAACCCAGGAGGCTTTCTTT
CASSDQTTQEAFF
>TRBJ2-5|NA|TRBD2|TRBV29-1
TGCAGCGTTGCCGGGACTAGCGTGAAGGTGGTAGGAGAGACCCAGTACTTC
CSVAGTSVKVVGETQYF
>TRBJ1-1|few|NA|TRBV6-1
TGTGCCAGCAGGACGAATCGAGGGTTTTCTGAAGCTTTCTTT
CASRTNRGFSEAFF
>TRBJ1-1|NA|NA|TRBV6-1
TGTGCCAGCAGTGCGCGTACCGCGGACACTGAAGCTTTCTTT
CASSARTADTEAFF
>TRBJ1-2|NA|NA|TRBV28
TGTGCCAGCAGACGGCGCTTACAGGGTAACGGCTACACCTTC
CASRRRLQGNGYTF